This T cell receptor beta chain is from a study of Ad26.COV2.S vaccination and SARS-CoV-2 variants. Study details: Participants got Ad26.COV2.S intramuscularly, once or twice 56 days apart.

This clone was seen a single time. Its antigen is not identified. Study-wide findings and caveats: CD8+ and CD4+ T cells specific for spike reportedly responded with substantial breadth after vaccination.

Treatment here: around 19 received Ad26.COV2.S at low or high dose, single or two shots; several received placebo; per-sample allocation not given. Sampling was performed 63 days after the first vaccine or placebo injection. Donation came from an adult in Boston who was aged 18-55 years. The method was immunoSEQ multiplex PCR; TCRdb's version includes in-frame clones alone and lacks a portion of them. The sample lists 380,000 or so clones, under 90% occurring once. Germline values: CDR1 SGDLS, CDR2 YYNGEE. Trimming left V 4 bases short and J 0 bases short, with 8 bases between. The CDR3 extends over 15 amino acids.

The source of this sequence is a person aged 18 to 59 who received the Ad26.COV2.S COVID-19 vaccine or a placebo. The V and J genes are TRBV9 and TRBJ2-6; TRBD1 is a possible D gene (5 bases). The source material was peripheral blood, sampled in a trial of Ad26.COV2.S vaccine versus placebo. The CDR3 sequence: CASSPRGSGANVLTF. In DNA form, the CDR3 reads TGTGCCAGCAGCCCTAGGGGCTCTGGGGCCAACGTCCTGACTTTC.